This T cell receptor (beta chain) stems from a study of blood T cell repertoires in COVID-19. Study background: Some COVID-19 samples were acute and others convalescent; all came from the United States, Italy and Spain.

In its sample, this clone was seen once. Germline CDR1 SGDLS, CDR2 YYNGEE. The CDR3 extends over 12 amino acids. Trimming removed 7 bases from V and 1 base from J; junction bases left unmatched: 0. TCRdb's copy holds only in-frame clones and misses some; the assay was immunoSEQ multiplex PCR. The sample lists 150,000 to 200,000 clones, around 87% occurring once. The source of this sequence is an elderly woman in a cohort sampled during active or convalescent COVID-19. Sequenced input: peripheral blood. The chain is built from TRBV9 and TRBJ1-1, with 8 bases identical to TRBD1. The CDR3 region is CASGQGNTEAFF. The CDR3 coding sequence is TGTGCCAGCGGACAGGGGAACACTGAAGCTTTCTTT. Full variable domain (missing parts from reference TRBV9 and TRBJ1-1): DSGVTQTPKHLITATGQRVTLRCSPRSGDLSVYWYQQSLDQGLQFLIQYYNGEERAKGNILERFSAQQFPDLHSELNLSSLELGDSALYFCASGQGNTEAFFGQGTRLTVV.